This T cell receptor beta chain was documented in a study of cytomegalovirus exposure and HLA in healthy donors. In germline, CDR1 is ENHRY, CDR2 SYGVKD. This CDR3 is 14 amino acids long. Between the trimmed V and J ends, which lost 4 bases and 1 base, there was a span of 10 bases. 13 Jbeta primers and 60 Vbeta primers were used for the PCR. TCRdb's table, derived via immunoSEQ multiplex PCR, lists solely in-frame clones and lacks some. In the table there are approximately 140,000 clones, under 80% of which are singletons. The source is a male donor in good health and CMV-seronegative. Material: PBMCs. The rearrangement links TRBV10-3 to TRBJ1-2; D might be TRBD1 (6 bases). The CDR3 sequence: CAISGRDNNYGYTF. In DNA, the CDR3 is TGTGCCATCAGTGGCCGGGACAATAACTATGGCTACACCTTC.